A selection of T cell receptor beta chains follows, all from one sample in a study of blood T cell repertoires in COVID-19. Profiling relied on immunoSEQ multiplex PCR, and the TCRdb table lists in-frame clones only, not all of them. The sample lists a few hundred thousand clones, around 87% occurring once. The sample taken for sequencing was peripheral blood. The receptors originated from a woman younger than 45 with COVID-19, enrolled during active disease. The CDR3 runs from the conserved cysteine through the conserved F or W. D genes are given only for firm matches. Some rows have no size entry. The others give once, few or many, or a class for an expanded clone.

D gene	V gene	J gene	clone size	CDR3 protein	CDR3 DNA
TRBD1	TRBV6-5	TRBJ1-4	-	CASSYGTGGPYEKLFF	TGTGCCAGCAGTTACGGGACAGGGGGCCCCTATGAAAAACTGTTTTTT
-	TRBV28	TRBJ1-2	-	CASTDARLYGYTF	TGTGCCAGCACCGACGCCAGACTCTATGGCTACACCTTC
TRBD2	TRBV19	TRBJ2-7	-	CASSASAGTSGTYEQYF	TGTGCCAGTAGCGCTTCTGCGGGGACTAGCGGTACCTACGAGCAGTACTTC
-	TRBV5-1	TRBJ2-2	-	CASKSTGELFF	TGCGCCAGCAAGAGCACCGGGGAGCTGTTTTTT
-	TRBV7-3	TRBJ2-1	-	CASSLNSGNSYNEQFF	TGTGCCAGCAGCTTAAATTCCGGGAACTCCTACAATGAGCAGTTCTTC
-	TRBV7-2	TRBJ1-1	-	CASSLSVNTEAFF	TGTGCCAGCAGCTTATCCGTCAACACTGAAGCTTTCTTT
TRBD1	TRBV5-1	TRBJ2-5	-	CASSWDRGGQETQYF	TGCGCCAGCAGCTGGGACAGGGGAGGCCAAGAGACCCAGTACTTC
-	TRBV4-2	TRBJ1-3	-	CASSQDPGNTIYF	TGTGCCAGCAGCCAAGATCCGGGAAACACCATATATTTT
-	TRBV19	TRBJ2-7	once	CASSLQGPYEQYF	TGTGCCAGTAGTTTGCAGGGGCCATACGAGCAGTACTTC
-	TRBV9	TRBJ2-1	once	CASSVASLPYNEQFF	TGTGCCAGCAGCGTAGCTAGCCTCCCCTACAATGAGCAGTTCTTC
-	TRBV27	TRBJ2-7	-	CASSLGHPPYEQYF	TGTGCCAGCAGTCTGGGACACCCTCCCTACGAGCAGTACTTC
-	TRBV15	TRBJ2-7	-	CATSRDLVVVEQYF	TGTGCCACCAGCAGAGATTTAGTAGTTGTCGAGCAGTACTTC
TRBD1	TRBV28	TRBJ1-5	-	CASSLQGAPNQPQHF	TGTGCCAGCAGTCTACAGGGGGCCCCCAATCAGCCCCAGCATTTT
TRBD1	TRBV5-6	TRBJ1-4	-	CASSFGTGRETNEKLFF	TGTGCCAGCAGCTTCGGGACAGGGAGGGAGACTAATGAAAAACTGTTTTTT
TRBD2	TRBV5-1	TRBJ2-2	-	CASSLEGAGENTGELFF	TGCGCCAGCAGCTTGGAAGGAGCGGGAGAGAACACCGGGGAGCTGTTTTTT
-	TRBV20-1	TRBJ2-7	-	CSASSYEQYF	TGCAGTGCCTCTAGCTACGAGCAGTACTTC
-	TRBV3-1/TRBV3-2	TRBJ2-3	-	CASSQDTAWLAPSADTQYF	TGTGCCAGCAGCCAAGATACCGCCTGGCTAGCCCCCTCGGCAGATACGCAGTATTTT
-	TRBV21-1	TRBJ1-1	-	CASSARDRVNTEAFF	TGTGCCAGCAGCGCCCGGGACAGGGTGAACACTGAAGCTTTCTTT
-	TRBV3-1/TRBV3-2	TRBJ2-1	-	CASSQVLSNNEQFF	TGTGCCAGCAGCCAAGTCCTTAGCAACAATGAGCAGTTCTTC
-	TRBV7-2	TRBJ1-4	few	CASRTTGMGNEKLFF	TGTGCCAGCAGGACAACAGGGATGGGTAATGAAAAACTGTTTTTT
TRBD1	TRBV28	TRBJ1-4	-	CASSSLPRTGLNEKLFF	TGTGCCAGCAGTTCCCTGCCTAGGACAGGGCTTAATGAAAAACTGTTTTTT
TRBD1	TRBV5-8	TRBJ2-4	-	CASSARDRVAKNIQYF	TGTGCCAGCAGCGCCCGGGACAGGGTAGCCAAAAACATTCAGTACTTC
-	TRBV6-4	TRBJ1-4	-	CASRAMGVTNEKLFF	TGTGCCAGCAGAGCCATGGGAGTGACTAATGAAAAACTGTTTTTT